What follows describes a single T cell receptor beta chain. This sample is drawn from a study of cytomegalovirus exposure and HLA in healthy donors. Looked up from germline, CDR1 is SGHDT and CDR2 is YYEEEE. The V gene lost 0 bases and the J gene lost 2 bases, with 16 bases spanning the gap. CDR3 size: 17 residues. 13 Jbeta primers and 60 Vbeta primers were used for the PCR. Only in-frame clones appear in the TCRdb table, and some are missing; sequencing was by immunoSEQ multiplex PCR. The data show approximately 210,000 clones, approximately 85% seen once. Sequencing used PBMCs. The genes are TRBV5-6 and TRBJ2-3; D is unclear. This receptor was identified in a man in his late teens or twenties in good health and CMV-seronegative. Here the CDR3 DNA reads TGTGCCAGCAGCTTGGGATGGCCCACATCCCTCACAGATACGCAGTATTTT. The encoded protein is CASSLGWPTSLTDTQYF.